These 25 T cell receptor beta chains were all obtained from the same sample, sequenced in a study of T cells in Graves' hyperthyroidism and ophthalmopathy. TCR beta CDR3 region amplification was performed from RNA transcripts. TCR CDR3 underwent first-round RT-PCR with the HTBI primer set. TCRdb passed the multiplex PCR reads through MiXCR, listing each CDR3 protein once. Seen here are around 240,000 distinct CDR3 sequences, 16% observed once, and the top ten hold about 29%. Sequenced: blood. These receptor sequences come from a young woman with Graves' ophthalmopathy.

The chain has TRBV19 and TRBJ2-1, with TRBD2 identical over 11 bases. The CDR3 contains 19 residues. Per the germline V gene, CDR1 is LNHDA and CDR2 is SQIVND (reference sequence). V lost 4 bases and J lost 0; bases outside the gene matches: 11. Here the CDR3 reads CASSTGTSGRGSSYNEQFF. Here the CDR3 DNA reads TGTGCCAGTAGTACCGGGACTAGCGGCCGCGGGAGCTCCTACAATGAGCAGTTCTTC.

This clonotype appeared many times. The V gene is TRBV12-3 or TRBV12-4, the J gene TRBJ2-1; tentatively, D is TRBD2 (6 bases). The CDR3 has 14 amino acids. V gave up 5 bases and J gave up 12 bases, with 20 bases separating them. CDR3 in DNA: TGTGCCAGCAGTCCCACCGGGAGCCTTCTTCGGCAGTTCTTC. As protein: CASSPTGSLLRQFF.

This clonotype came up many times. This chain links TRBV30 with TRBJ1-3; D ambiguous. There are 12 residues in the CDR3. Germline V gives CDR1 GTSNPN, CDR2 SVGIG (reference sequence). V was pared by 4 bases and J by 2 bases, with 6 bases between. This CDR3 is CAWTDPGNTIYF. CDR3 sequence (DNA): TGTGCCTGGACAGATCCTGGAAACACCATATATTTT.

This sequence joins TRBV11-2 and TRBJ2-6; 9 positions match TRBD1. The CDR3 extends over 17 amino acids. The germline gives CDR1 SGHAT, CDR2 FQNNGV. J was trimmed by 4 bases and V by 8 bases; bases with no gene match: 12. The CDR3 DNA follows: TGTGCCAGCTTTACGGGACAGGGACTATCCGGGGCCAACGTCCTGACTTTC. It encodes CASFTGQGLSGANVLTF.

This clonotype occurred many times. The chain employs TRBV20-1 and TRBJ2-3, with 9 bases lining up with TRBD2. This CDR3 is built from 14 residues. V was clipped by 7 bases and J by 5 bases; unmatched bases: 10. Germline V gene data show CDR1 as DFQATT and CDR2 as SNEGSKA (reference sequence). The CDR3 DNA follows: TGCAGTGGGGATAGCGGGAGAGGTTTAGATACGCAGTATTTT. Translating gives CSGDSGRGLDTQYF.

In its sample, this clonotype was seen many times. The rearrangement uses TRBV6-5 and TRBJ2-5; unclear D gene. Germline V gives CDR1 MNHEY, CDR2 SVGAGI. This CDR3 region has 11 residues. V was pared by 0 bases and J by 5 bases, with 1 base between. This CDR3 is CASSYSETQYF. CDR3 nucleotides: TGTGCCAGCAGTTACTCTGAGACCCAGTACTTC.

The chain links TRBV5-1 to TRBJ1-1; D is uncertain. V was cut by 0 bases and J by 5 bases, with 11 bases left in between. The V gene's germline CDR1 is SGHRS and CDR2 YFSETQ. This CDR3 has 14 amino acids. In nucleotides, the CDR3 is TGCGCCAGCAGCTTGGGTACCCTCGGGACTGAAGCTTTCTTT. Its protein product is CASSLGTLGTEAFF.

Note on this clonotype: The CDR3 carries no conserved terminal phenylalanine or tryptophan, so it likely arises from a read error. The rearrangement joins TRBV24-1 to TRBJ2-1; 7 bases match TRBD2. V gave up 0 bases and J gave up 4 bases; unmatched junction bases: 5. Germline values: CDR1 KGHDR, CDR2 SFDVKD. There are 16 residues in the CDR3. The CDR3, as DNA: TGTGCCACCAGTGATTTGTGGGCTAGCGGTTACAATGAGCAGTTCTCC. Translating gives CATSDLWASGYNEQFS.

J is TRBJ1-1 and V is TRBV20-1; 9 nucleotides line up with TRBD1. Germline V CDR1 and CDR2: DFQATT, SNEGSKA (reference sequence). This CDR3 spans 14 amino acids. V lost 2 bases, J lost 5 bases, and 6 bases stayed unmatched. The CDR3 nucleotides read TGCAGTGCTAGACTGGGGACAGGGAGGACTGAAGCTTTCTTT. It specifies CSARLGTGRTEAFF.

This clonotype was detected ten times or more. The V gene is TRBV6-5, the J gene TRBJ1-2; D is perhaps TRBD1 (5 bases). The germline V and J ends were trimmed by 0 bases and 7 bases, with 21 bases remaining between them. From germline, CDR1 is MNHEY and CDR2 SVGAGI. CDR3 length equals 17 residues. DNA of the CDR3: TGTGCCAGCAGTTACTCTTACAGGACGGCCAGTTTAGGTGGCTACACCTTC. Translating gives CASSYSYRTASLGGYTF.

This rearrangement joins TRBV7-9 to TRBJ2-5; TRBD1 matches 10 bases. The CDR3 runs to 15 residues. The V segment lost 5 bases and the J segment 4 bases; nucleotides outside the gene matches: 7. Looked up from germline, CDR1 is SEHNR and CDR2 is FQNEAQ (reference sequence). CDR3 sequence (DNA): TGTGCCAGCAGCCCAACGACAGGGGGCGGAGAGACCCAGTACTTC. It is translated as CASSPTTGGGETQYF.

The chain links TRBV10-3 to TRBJ1-2; 7 nucleotides match TRBD1. Germline V CDR1 and CDR2: ENHRY, SYGVKD. CDR3 length: 13 residues. The junction had 4 bases not matched to a gene; V was cut back by 6 bases and J by 3 bases. The CDR3 region is CAIRTTGHYGYTF. In nucleotides, the CDR3 is TGTGCCATCAGGACGACAGGGCACTATGGCTACACCTTC.

This clonotype occurred many times. This rearrangement joins TRBV30 to TRBJ1-2; 9 bases match TRBD1. This CDR3 has 14 residues. V was clipped by 7 bases and J by 4 bases; unmatched bases: 10. The germline gives CDR1 GTSNPN, CDR2 SVGIG (reference sequence). CDR3 DNA: TGTGCCTCGCAGCCGACAGGGGGTATCTATGGCTACACCTTC. This gives the protein CASQPTGGIYGYTF. Combining the CDR3 with reference TRBV30 and TRBJ1-2 gives the whole variable domain SQTIHQWPATLVQPVGSPLSLECTVEGTSNPNLYWYRQAAGRGLQLLFYSVGIGQISSEVPQNLSASRPQDRQFILSSKKLLLSDSGFYLCASQPTGGIYGYTFGSGTRLTVV.

This clonotype showed up many times. The gene calls are TRBV7-9 and TRBJ2-7; no definite D call. Trimming removed 0 bases from V and 6 bases from J, with 9 bases in between. Germline CDR1 reads SEHNR; CDR2 reads FQNEAQ (reference sequence). CDR3 length: 13 residues. CDR3 in amino acids: CASSLASQAEQYF. DNA for the CDR3: TGTGCCAGCAGCTTAGCGTCCCAGGCCGAGCAGTACTTC.

This clonotype was counted ten times or more. The chain employs TRBV7-3 and TRBJ2-2; maybe TRBD2 (5 bases). Germline V gives CDR1 SGHTA, CDR2 FQGTGA. The V end was cut by 1 base, the J end by 7 bases, with 10 bases between. The CDR3 extends over 14 amino acids. The CDR3 DNA sequence: TGTGCCAGCAGCTTAAGTTCCGGAGGCGGGGAGCTGTTTTTT. It codes for CASSLSSGGGELFF.

A few counts support this clonotype. V usage is TRBV11-2 and J usage is TRBJ2-1; D is perhaps TRBD1 (5 bases). CDR1 is SGHAT, CDR2 FQNNGV, per germline. The length of the CDR3 is 17 residues. V was shortened by 5 bases and J by 0 bases, with 17 bases between the two germline ends. The CDR3 loop is CASSHLRQTSSYNEQFF. The CDR3 DNA is TGTGCCAGCAGCCACCTACGACAGACGTCCTCCTACAATGAGCAGTTCTTC. The entire variable domain, with the rest obtained from reference TRBV11-2 and TRBJ2-1, is as follows: EAGVAQSPRYKIIEKRQSVAFWCNPISGHATLYWYQQILGQGPKLLIQFQNNGVVDDSQLPKDRFSAERLKGVDSTLKIQPAKLEDSAVYLCASSHLRQTSSYNEQFFGPGTRLTVL.

This clonotype was recorded at least ten times. CDR3 loop: CASRTGGTTGELFF. CDR3 nucleotides: TGTGCCAGCAGGACAGGGGGGACAACCGGGGAGCTGTTTTTT. The chain joins TRBV28 to TRBJ2-2; 9 bases are a match to TRBD1. Germline V lookup: CDR1 MDHEN, CDR2 SYDVKM. V dropped 6 bases and J dropped 5; count of bases not matched to a gene: 4. The CDR3 has 14 residues.

This clonotype was detected ten times or more. The chain joins TRBV28 to TRBJ1-4; D possibly corresponds to TRBD1 (6 bases). The V end was cut by 6 bases, the J end by 5 bases, with 13 bases between. This CDR3 has 14 residues. The germline V gene encodes CDR1 MDHEN and CDR2 SYDVKM. The CDR3 here is CASSPGTPNEKLFF. The CDR3 DNA is TGTGCCAGCAGCCCCGGGACACCGAATGAAAAACTGTTTTTT.

Many counts were recorded for this clonotype. The J gene is TRBJ1-1, the V gene TRBV4-1; TRBD1 matches 7 bases. Unmatched junction bases numbered 3, after V lost 6 bases and J lost 11 bases. The CDR3 length is 10 residues. CDR1 and CDR2 from the germline V gene are MGHRA and YSYEKL. In nucleotides, the CDR3 is TGCGCCAGCAGTGGGACAGTGGCTTTCTTT. Residues: CASSGTVAFF.

This clonotype was seen ten or more times. V gene TRBV7-2 combines with J gene TRBJ2-3; TRBD2 matches 8 bases. The V gene end was trimmed by 5 bases and the J gene end by 6 bases; junction bases not matched to a gene: 13. Germline CDR1 SGHTA, CDR2 FQGNSA. The CDR3 runs to 16 residues. The CDR3 DNA sequence: TGTGCCAGCAGCCCGGGGGTGGCGGGGGGCGGGGATACGCAGTATTTT. Its translation is CASSPGVAGGGDTQYF.

There are many counts of this clonotype. The chain combines TRBV6-1 with TRBJ2-3, with D unresolved. The ends were cut back, 0 bases at V and 7 bases at J, with 11 bases in the middle. Germline V gene data show CDR1 as MNHNS and CDR2 as SASEGT. The CDR3 spans 14 residues. Here the CDR3 reads CASSEASRGHTQYF. CDR3 nucleotides: TGTGCCAGCAGTGAAGCGTCTAGAGGACATACGCAGTATTTT.

The sample holds many counts of this clonotype. This sequence joins TRBV2 and TRBJ2-1; D is perhaps TRBD1 or TRBD2 (5 bases each). Deletions cut 10 bases from V and 0 bases from J, with 16 bases between. CDR3 size: 15 residues. CDR1 is SNHLY and CDR2 is FYNNEI in the germline V gene. CDR3 protein: CATTWGSSSYNEQFF. In DNA form, the CDR3 reads TGTGCCACCACGTGGGGGTCGAGCTCCTACAATGAGCAGTTCTTC.

The chain recombines TRBV20-1 with TRBJ2-3; D is perhaps TRBD2 (5 bases). Trimming removed 5 bases from V and 0 bases from J, with 9 bases in between. CDR1 and CDR2 from the germline V gene are DFQATT and SNEGSKA (reference sequence). CDR3 length: 13 residues. CDR3 sequence (DNA): TGCAGTGCTGGCGGGCCAAGCACAGATACGCAGTATTTT. Amino acid sequence: CSAGGPSTDTQYF.

This clonotype came up a few times. The V and J genes are TRBV9 and TRBJ2-2, with 8 bases that match TRBD2. This CDR3 is 16 amino acids long. The germline CDR1 and CDR2 sequences are SGDLS and YYNGEE. After removal of 3 bases from V and 0 bases from J, the junction contained 4 bases not matched to a gene. The CDR3 nucleotides are TGTGCCAGCAGCGGGGTAGCGGGACCGAACACCGGGGAGCTGTTTTTT. It is translated as CASSGVAGPNTGELFF.

This clonotype was detected a few times. This chain uses TRBV20-1 with TRBJ2-1; 12 bases agree with TRBD2. The CDR3 has 17 amino acids. Unmatched junction bases numbered 10, after V lost 3 bases and J lost 4 bases. The V gene's germline CDR1 is DFQATT and CDR2 SNEGSKA (reference sequence). CDR3 nucleotides: TGCAGTGCTAGGGGATCTAGCGGGGGGGCGAATTACAATGAGCAGTTCTTC. Amino acid sequence: CSARGSSGGANYNEQFF.